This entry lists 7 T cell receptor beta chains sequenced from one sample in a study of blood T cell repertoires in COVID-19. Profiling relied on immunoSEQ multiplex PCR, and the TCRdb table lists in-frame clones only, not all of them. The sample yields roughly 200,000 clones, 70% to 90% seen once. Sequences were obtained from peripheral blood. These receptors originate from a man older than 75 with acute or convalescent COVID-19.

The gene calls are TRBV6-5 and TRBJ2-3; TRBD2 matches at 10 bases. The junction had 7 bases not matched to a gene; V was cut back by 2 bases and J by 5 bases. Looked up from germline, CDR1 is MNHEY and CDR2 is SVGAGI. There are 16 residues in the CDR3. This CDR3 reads CASSYQAGGPGDTQYF. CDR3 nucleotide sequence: TGTGCCAGCAGTTACCAAGCGGGAGGGCCTGGAGATACGCAGTATTTT.

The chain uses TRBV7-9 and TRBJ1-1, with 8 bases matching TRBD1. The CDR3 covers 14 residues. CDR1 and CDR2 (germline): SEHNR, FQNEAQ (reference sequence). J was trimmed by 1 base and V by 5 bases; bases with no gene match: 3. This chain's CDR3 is CASSTQGENTEAFF. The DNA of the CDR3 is TGTGCCAGCAGCACACAGGGGGAGAACACTGAAGCTTTCTTT. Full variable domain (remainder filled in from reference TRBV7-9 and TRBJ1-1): DTGVSQNPRHKITKRGQNVTFRCDPISEHNRLYWYRQTLGQGPEFLTYFQNEAQLEKSRLLSDRFSAERPKGSFSTLEIQRTEQGDSAMYLCASSTQGENTEAFFGQGTRLTVV.

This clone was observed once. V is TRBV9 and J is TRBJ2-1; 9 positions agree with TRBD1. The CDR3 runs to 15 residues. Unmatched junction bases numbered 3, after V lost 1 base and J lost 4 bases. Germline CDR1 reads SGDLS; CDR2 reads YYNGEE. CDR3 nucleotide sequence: TGTGCCAGCAGCGTACGGGACAGGGTGTACAATGAGCAGTTCTTC. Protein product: CASSVRDRVYNEQFF.

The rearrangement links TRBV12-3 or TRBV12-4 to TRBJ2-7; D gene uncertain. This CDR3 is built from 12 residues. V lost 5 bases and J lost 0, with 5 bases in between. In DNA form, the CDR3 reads TGTGCCAGCAGTGCCAGCTCCTACGAGCAGTACTTC. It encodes CASSASSYEQYF.

CDR3 loop: CASRPQGAIDGELFF. CDR3 in DNA: TGTGCCAGCAGACCACAGGGGGCTATAGACGGGGAGCTGTTTTTT. The V and J genes are TRBV27 and TRBJ2-2; 9 nucleotides align to TRBD1. Germline-derived CDR1 and CDR2 are MNHEY and SMNVEV (reference sequence). CDR3 length: 15 residues. With 6 bases clipped from V and 7 bases from J, the junction kept 9 bases outside the gene matches.

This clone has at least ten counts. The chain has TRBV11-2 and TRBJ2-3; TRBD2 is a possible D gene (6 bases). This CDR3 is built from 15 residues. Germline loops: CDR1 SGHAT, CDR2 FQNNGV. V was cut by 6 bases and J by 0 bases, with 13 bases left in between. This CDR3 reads CASRVADSSTDTQYF. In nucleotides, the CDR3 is TGTGCCAGCAGGGTAGCGGACTCTAGCACAGATACGCAGTATTTT. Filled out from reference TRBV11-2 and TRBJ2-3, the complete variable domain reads EAGVAQSPRYKIIEKRQSVAFWCNPISGHATLYWYQQILGQGPKLLIQFQNNGVVDDSQLPKDRFSAERLKGVDSTLKIQPAKLEDSAVYLCASRVADSSTDTQYFGPGTRLTVL.

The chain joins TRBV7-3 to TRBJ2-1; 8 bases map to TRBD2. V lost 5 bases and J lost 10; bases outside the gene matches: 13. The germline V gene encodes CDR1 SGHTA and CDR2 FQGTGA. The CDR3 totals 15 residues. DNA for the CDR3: TGTGCCAGCAGCCCCGTCGGGCTAGCGGGCGGGGAGCAGTTCTTC. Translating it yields CASSPVGLAGGEQFF. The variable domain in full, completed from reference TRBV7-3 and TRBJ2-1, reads GAGVSQTPSNKVTEKGKYVELRCDPISGHTALYWYRQSLGQGPEFLIYFQGTGAADDSGLPNDRFFAVRPEGSVSTLKIQRTERGDSAVYLCASSPVGLAGGEQFFGPGTRLTVL.